One T cell receptor beta chain is described in this entry. The antigen remains undetermined. This sample was taken from a study of cytomegalovirus exposure and HLA in healthy donors. Study-wide background: HLA-typed donors were the source of approximately 85 million unique TCRs held in an early data release. Of all 398 donors who were genotyped, roughly 81% belonged to the Caucasian-associated ancestry cluster. Study-level results: In presence/absence analyses, roughly uniform sequencing depth across donors was assumed. In a later analysis, a missense DCLRE1C variant was linked to TCR beta V- and J-gene trimming.

CDR1 and CDR2 (germline): MNHNS, SASEGT. The CDR3 has 13 residues. V gave up 2 bases and J gave up 5 bases, with 10 bases separating them. The PCR used 60 Vbeta and 13 Jbeta primers. Profiling relied on immunoSEQ multiplex PCR, and the TCRdb table lists in-frame clones only, not all of them. The top ten hold around 4.2% of the sample, which has about 110,000 clones, about 73% seen once. Sample: PBMCs. This receptor was obtained from a woman in her thirties or forties in good health and CMV-seronegative. The genes are TRBV6-1 and TRBJ2-7, with D maybe TRBD1 (5 bases). The chain's CDR3 is CASSEKWGHEQYF. CDR3 nucleotide sequence: TGTGCCAGCAGTGAAAAATGGGGCCACGAGCAGTACTTC.